Listed below are T cell receptor beta chains from one sample, sequenced in a study of T cells in Graves' hyperthyroidism and ophthalmopathy. TCRdb reprocessed the multiplex PCR reads via MiXCR and lists one record per CDR3 protein. The sample lists 330,000 or so distinct CDR3 sequences, around a sixth seen once, with around 16% in the top ten. The sequencing input was blood. These receptors all come from a woman aged 40 to 50 with Graves' ophthalmopathy. Both conserved end residues are part of each CDR3. D genes are given only for firm matches. A row's size may be missing; if present it is once, few, many or a size class.

j_gene	d_gene	abundance	v_gene	CDR3aa	CDR3nt
TRBJ2-5	TRBD2	many	TRBV15	CATSRDLAGGETQYF	TGTGCCACCAGCAGAGATCTGGCGGGGGGGGAGACCCAGTACTTC
TRBJ2-7	.	many	TRBV11-2	CASSSLGQPYEQYF	TGTGCCAGCAGCTCGCTAGGACAGCCTTACGAGCAGTACTTC
TRBJ2-2	.	many	TRBV20-1	CSASQANTGELFF	TGCAGTGCTAGTCAGGCGAACACCGGGGAGCTGTTTTTT
TRBJ1-1	.	many	TRBV28	CASSMPGGLVEAFF	TGTGCCAGCAGTATGCCCGGGGGGTTGGTTGAAGCTTTCTTT
TRBJ1-2	.	.	TRBV6-4	CASRSSGTKYGYTF	TGTGCCAGCAGGTCGAGCGGGACCAAATATGGCTACACCTTC
TRBJ1-1	.	.	TRBV18	CASSEGRTEAFF	TGTGCCAGCTCAGAGGGGCGCACTGAAGCTTTCTTT
TRBJ2-7	.	few	TRBV12-3/TRBV12-4	CASSHSRDSEQYF	TGTGCCAGCAGTCATAGTCGGGATAGCGAGCAGTACTTC
TRBJ2-7	.	.	TRBV12-3/TRBV12-4	CASRQGVGEQYF	TGTGCCAGCCGGCAGGGTGTCGGTGAGCAGTACTTC
TRBJ2-5	TRBD2	many	TRBV28	CASRLRTSGLQETQYF	TGTGCCAGCCGATTACGGACTAGCGGATTACAAGAGACCCAGTACTTC
TRBJ1-2	TRBD1	many	TRBV6-2/TRBV6-3	CASSYDRGYVYGYTF	TGTGCCAGCAGTTACGACAGGGGATATGTCTATGGCTACACCTTC
TRBJ2-7	.	few	TRBV30	CAGWRQDTSYEQYF	TGTGCCGGGTGGAGACAGGATACCTCCTACGAGCAGTACTTC
TRBJ1-2	.	many	TRBV27	CASSLRQGNYGYTF	TGTGCCAGCAGTTTAAGGCAGGGCAACTATGGCTACACCTTC